The next 11 T cell receptor beta chains were all read from a single sample in a study of a mutant IDH1 vaccine in newly diagnosed glioma. TCRdb's copy holds only in-frame clones and misses some; the assay was immunoSEQ multiplex PCR. The table lists about 38,000 clones, around three quarters of them singletons. For these receptors, no antigen is known. Time point here: week 5, during vaccination. In the vaccine, a single dose held 300 ug of the mutant IDH1 20-mer peptide, along with topical imiquimod. The starting material was PBMCs, obtained from a glioma patient whose treatment included an IDH1 peptide vaccine. The receptors here all came from a man aged 35 to 55 with glioma.

In DNA, the CDR3 is TGTGCCAGTAGTATAGAAGGGGGCTACACTGAAGCTTTCTTT. It yields the protein CASSIEGGYTEAFF. V gene TRBV19 combines with J gene TRBJ1-1; 7 bases align to TRBD1. CDR1 and CDR2 (germline): LNHDA, SQIVND (reference sequence). CDR3 length: 14 residues. The ends lost 0 bases at V and 3 bases at J; junction bases unmatched: 1.

This clone has only one observation. The chain uses TRBV2 and TRBJ2-3; the match to TRBD2 covers 9 bases. V dropped 4 bases and J dropped 0; count of bases not matched to a gene: 5. The CDR3 runs 16 residues. Germline CDR1 reads SNHLY; CDR2 reads FYNNEI. The CDR3 is CASSAKLAGSTDTQYF. CDR3 in DNA: TGTGCCAGCAGTGCTAAACTAGCGGGTAGCACAGATACGCAGTATTTT.

This sequence joins TRBV30 and TRBJ2-7; 9 nucleotides line up with TRBD1. This CDR3 has 14 residues. The V gene's germline CDR1 is GTSNPN and CDR2 SVGIG (reference sequence). V was pared by 4 bases and J by 5 bases, with 9 bases of the junction left unmatched. The CDR3 DNA sequence: TGTGCCTGGAATTTGGGACAGGGACGAAACGAGCAGTACTTC. Its translation is CAWNLGQGRNEQYF.

The rearrangement uses TRBV5-1 and TRBJ1-3, with D perhaps matching TRBD1 (5 bases). Trimming removed 4 bases from V and 0 bases from J, with 8 bases in between. This CDR3 has 14 amino acids. The germline V gene has CDR1 SGHRS and CDR2 YFSETQ. CDR3 nucleotide sequence: TGCGCCAGCAGCATGGGGACCTCTGGAAACACCATATATTTT. This encodes CASSMGTSGNTIYF.

This clone was seen a few times. The chain links TRBV7-8 to TRBJ2-7, with 9 positions matching TRBD2. The CDR3 has 15 amino acids. The germline V gene has CDR1 SGHVS and CDR2 FQNEAQ. V gave up 5 bases and J gave up 6 bases; unmatched junction bases: 11. The CDR3 reads CASSNLAGHDREQYF. CDR3 bases: TGTGCCAGCAGCAACCTAGCGGGGCACGACCGCGAGCAGTACTTC.

The sample holds a few counts of this clone. The genes are TRBV5-6 and TRBJ1-5, with TRBD1 identical over 10 bases. The CDR3 is made up of 17 amino acids. Germline values: CDR1 SGHDT, CDR2 YYEEEE. The J segment lost 4 bases and the V segment lost 4 bases, leaving 11 bases of the junction unmatched. The CDR3 spells CASSLGTGATSNQPQHF. Written as DNA, the CDR3 is TGTGCCAGCAGCCTTGGGACAGGGGCTACGTCAAATCAGCCCCAGCATTTT.

The CDR3 reads CASSRGSSGNTIYF. The CDR3 DNA reads as TGTGCCAGCAGCAGGGGGTCCTCTGGAAACACCATATATTTT. The chain is built from TRBV9 and TRBJ1-3; perhaps TRBD1 as D (6 bases). The V gene's germline CDR1 is SGDLS and CDR2 YYNGEE. CDR3 length: 14 residues. Trimming shortened V by 4 bases and J by 0 bases, and 8 bases separated the two germline ends. The entire variable domain, with the rest obtained from reference TRBV9 and TRBJ1-3, is as follows: DSGVTQTPKHLITATGQRVTLRCSPRSGDLSVYWYQQSLDQGLQFLIQYYNGEERAKGNILERFSAQQFPDLHSELNLSSLELGDSALYFCASSRGSSGNTIYFGEGSWLTVV.

This chain joins TRBV5-6 and TRBJ2-1; D perhaps matches TRBD1 (5 bases). The CDR3 sequence is 17 residues long. V shed 0 bases and J shed 2 bases, with 15 bases lying between them. Germline V gene data show CDR1 as SGHDT and CDR2 as YYEEEE. This chain's CDR3 is CASSLDLGRTTYNEQFF. In DNA, the CDR3 is TGTGCCAGCAGCTTGGATTTGGGCCGGACAACCTACAATGAGCAGTTCTTC.

This clone has just a few counts. The CDR3 is CASSGSNSNQPQHF. In DNA form, the CDR3 reads TGTGCCAGCAGCGGCAGTAATAGCAATCAGCCCCAGCATTTT. The chain uses TRBV7-9 and TRBJ1-5; D is ambiguous. The CDR3 is made up of 14 amino acids. Germline V gene sequence: CDR1 SEHNR, CDR2 FQNEAQ (reference sequence). The germline V and J ends were trimmed by 5 bases and 0 bases, with 8 bases remaining between them. Complete variable domain (other parts from reference TRBV7-9 and TRBJ1-5): DTGVSQNPRHKITKRGQNVTFRCDPISEHNRLYWYRQTLGQGPEFLTYFQNEAQLEKSRLLSDRFSAERPKGSFSTLEIQRTEQGDSAMYLCASSGSNSNQPQHFGDGTRLSIL.

The V and J genes are TRBV5-1 and TRBJ1-2; TRBD1 matches at 8 bases. Unmatched junction bases numbered 8, after V lost 6 bases and J lost 4 bases. The CDR3 extends over 14 amino acids. Germline CDR1 and CDR2: SGHRS and YFSETQ. Here the CDR3 DNA reads TGCGCCAGCACCGACGGACAGGGACCCTATGGCTACACCTTC. This encodes CASTDGQGPYGYTF.

The chain couples TRBV4-1 to TRBJ1-2; TRBD1 agrees at 7 bases. Trimming cost V 3 bases and J 4 bases; bases outside gene matches: 8. Germline CDR1 and CDR2: MGHRA and YSYEKL. The CDR3 consists of 15 residues. The DNA for the CDR3 is TGCGCCAGCAGCCATGAGGGGGCAGGGGTCTATGGCTACACCTTC. It specifies CASSHEGAGVYGYTF.